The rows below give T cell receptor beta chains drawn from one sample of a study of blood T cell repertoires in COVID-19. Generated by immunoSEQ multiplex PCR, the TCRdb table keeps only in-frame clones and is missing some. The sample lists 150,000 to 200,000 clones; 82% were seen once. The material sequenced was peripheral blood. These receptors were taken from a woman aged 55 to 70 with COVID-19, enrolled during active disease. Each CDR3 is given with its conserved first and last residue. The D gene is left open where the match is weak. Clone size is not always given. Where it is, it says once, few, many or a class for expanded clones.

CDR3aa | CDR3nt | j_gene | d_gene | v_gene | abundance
CSASQSGPQYF | TGCAGTGCTAGCCAGAGCGGCCCGCAGTATTTT | TRBJ2-3 | NA | TRBV20-1 | NA
CASSLGDNYGYTF | TGCGCCAGCAGCTTGGGCGATAACTATGGCTACACCTTC | TRBJ1-2 | NA | TRBV5-1 | NA
CASSFGGSSGNTIYF | TGTGCCAGTTCGTTTGGGGGGAGCTCTGGAAACACCATATATTTT | TRBJ1-3 | NA | TRBV19 | NA
CASSYRQGWWAFF | TGTGCCAGCAGCTATCGACAGGGTTGGTGGGCTTTCTTT | TRBJ1-1 | TRBD1 | TRBV28 | NA
CATTGGVGQTEAFF | TGTGCCACGACCGGAGGGGTGGGTCAAACTGAAGCTTTCTTT | TRBJ1-1 | NA | TRBV2 | NA
CSASGQVGGYTF | TGCAGTGCTAGTGGGCAGGTCGGTGGCTACACCTTC | TRBJ1-2 | NA | TRBV20-1 | NA
CATSRVQGGTEAFF | TGTGCCACCAGCAGAGTTCAGGGTGGCACTGAAGCTTTCTTT | TRBJ1-1 | NA | TRBV15 | NA
CASLPSTGRGYDYGYTF | TGTGCCAGCCTACCCTCGACAGGTCGCGGCTATGACTATGGCTACACCTTC | TRBJ1-2 | NA | TRBV7-9 | NA
CASSITNRVNEKLFF | TGTGCCAGTAGTATTACGAACAGGGTGAATGAAAAACTGTTTTTT | TRBJ1-4 | NA | TRBV19 | NA
CASLGNTIYF | TGTGCCAGCCTTGGAAACACCATATATTTT | TRBJ1-3 | NA | TRBV25-1 | NA
CASSLGTEGGYGYTF | TGTGCCAGCAGCTTAGGAACGGAAGGGGGCTATGGCTACACCTTC | TRBJ1-2 | NA | TRBV7-3 | NA
CASRTSGNPYEQYF | TGTGCCAGCAGAACTAGCGGAAACCCCTACGAGCAGTACTTC | TRBJ2-7 | TRBD2 | TRBV6-5 | NA
CASSVDAGQNNEQFF | TGTGCCAGCAGCGTAGACGCCGGACAGAACAATGAGCAGTTCTTC | TRBJ2-1 | NA | TRBV9 | NA
CASRGRTDGSYEQYF | TGTGCCAGCAGGGGTCGGACAGACGGTTCCTACGAGCAGTACTTC | TRBJ2-7 | NA | TRBV5-8 | NA
CASTGQGMRVYGYTF | TGTGCCAGTACGGGACAGGGGATGCGGGTCTATGGCTACACCTTC | TRBJ1-2 | TRBD1 | TRBV19 | NA
CASSLGGQNTQYF | TGTGCCAGCAGTTTGGGGGGGCAGAATACGCAGTATTTT | TRBJ2-3 | NA | TRBV27 | NA
CASSQAPYGYTF | TGTGCCAGCTCGCAAGCCCCTTACGGCTACACCTTC | TRBJ1-2 | NA | TRBV6-5 | NA
CASSRLAVYTGELFF | TGTGCCAGCAGTCGACTAGCGGTGTACACCGGGGAGCTGTTTTTT | TRBJ2-2 | TRBD2 | TRBV3-1/TRBV3-2 | NA
CASSPAGAAYNEQFF | TGCGCCAGCAGCCCCGCGGGGGCTGCCTACAATGAGCAGTTCTTC | TRBJ2-1 | NA | TRBV5-1 | few
CASSLDGGQGWNTEAFF | TGTGCCAGCAGCTTGGACGGGGGGCAGGGTTGGAACACTGAAGCTTTCTTT | TRBJ1-1 | NA | TRBV5-5 | NA
CASFRGMTNTEAFF | TGTGCCTCTTTTCGGGGGATGACGAACACTGAAGCTTTCTTT | TRBJ1-1 | NA | TRBV7-2 | NA
CASSIGAGTGAEQFF | TGTGCCAGTAGTATTGGGGCGGGAACAGGTGCGGAGCAGTTCTTC | TRBJ2-1 | NA | TRBV19 | NA
CASSQEGAGDSPLHF | TGCGCCAGCAGCCAAGAAGGGGCAGGGGACTCACCCCTCCACTTT | TRBJ1-6 | NA | TRBV4-3 | NA
CASSPSGLGSDTQYF | TGTGCCAGTAGTCCGTCGGGACTAGGTTCAGATACGCAGTATTTT | TRBJ2-3 | TRBD2 | TRBV19 | NA
CASSPSAATDIQYF | TGTGCCAGCAGCCCCTCTGCCGCCACAGACATTCAGTACTTC | TRBJ2-4 | NA | TRBV11-1 | NA